This T cell receptor (beta chain) was captured in a study of breast tumors, draining lymph nodes, adjacent tissues. Study-wide results and caveats: Tumor and nontumor repertoires were significantly more similar in luminal-like than in basal-like breast cancer.

From the multiplex PCR reads, TCRdb called clonotypes with MiXCR, one entry per CDR3 protein. The sample holds fewer than 300,000 distinct CDR3 sequences, approximately 30% seen once. A note on this clonotype: What it binds is not known.

Breast cancer patients provided tissue from their axillary draining lymph nodes. Germline CDR1 KGHSH, CDR2 LQKENI. V was clipped by 8 bases and J by 0 bases, with 17 bases between them. CDR3 length: 16 residues. The sample was axillary lymph node tissue. The clonotype was recovered from a female donor with breast cancer. Some clones in this sample may be carry-over from other donors' samples. V gene TRBV18 combines with J gene TRBJ1-5; perhaps TRBD1 as D (5 bases). In nucleotides, the CDR3 is TGTGCCAGCGCCCGGGGGGGAGGAGTTAGCAATCAGCCCCAGCATTTT. Residues: CASARGGGVSNQPQHF. Based on the CDR3 plus reference TRBV18 and TRBJ1-5, the full variable domain is NAGVMQNPRHLVRRRGQEARLRCSPMKGHSHVYWYRQLPEEGLKFMVYLQKENIIDESGMPKERFSAEFPKEGPSILRIQQVVRGDSAAYFCASARGGGVSNQPQHFGDGTRLSIL.